Detailed here is one TCR beta chain. This clonotype was detected only a few times. Its specific antigen is unknown. Per-base qualities were not stored, and no clone one base away is much larger. Receptors were amplified or captured by 5' RACE. Sequencing instrument: Illumina HiSeq 2500. A second PCR of about 6 to 11 cycles was run with a J-beta primer mix and a sample-barcoded 5' primer. A unique molecular identifier was introduced onto each TCR beta cDNA molecule by a template-switch 5' adaptor carrying 12 random nucleotides. Each sample yielded at least 3 million CDR3-containing paired-end reads. First-strand cDNA was synthesized from all RNA with the Mint cDNA synthesis kit, primed by a TRBC-specific oligonucleotide. All cDNA was treated with uracil-DNA glycosylase and then went through a first 18-cycle PCR with the universal primers M1SS and BC2_uni_R. In the paper's pipeline: Normalization of each sample was performed by random selection of 1 million high-quality reads, each carrying a distinct molecular identifier. Instead of being binned into consensus sequences, reads that shared molecular identifiers were thrown out. MiTCR, set to a Q25 quality threshold and the strictest error-elimination algorithm, was used for CDR3 identification, clonotype clustering and error correction. A nonparametric unseen species model with Euler transformation was used to estimate lower-bound total TCR beta diversity. TCRdb applied fastp at Q25 and MiXCR to the public reads, then kept only in-frame beta chains. Duplicate CDR3 protein sequences are folded into a single record with the most common DNA and genes. TCRdb's processing, not the authors', yielded these V and J calls. A total of hundreds of thousands of distinct CDR3 sequences appear in this sample, 44% of them only once. The ten largest clones add up to around 21% of the sample.

The data were obtained in a study of blood T cells in healthy people across ages (dated by TCRdb to between 2014 and 2017). For the study in its entirety: In model experiments, template switching captured roughly one uniquely barcoded TCR beta cDNA molecule for every two T cells. The study measured age-related changes in TCR beta repertoire diversity using deep sequencing normalized with unique cDNA molecular identifiers. Donors of different ages were randomly distributed across sequencing lanes to avoid experimental bias. Four age groups were formed from the donors: young (average 16 years), middle-aged (just under 40), aged (under 70) and long-lived (about 80). Two additional independent replicas of 1 million unique cDNA reads from the same blood draw were analyzed for two donors (one aged 18 to 29 and one aged 80 or older).

The roughly 42 donors, aged 6 to 90 years, were systemically healthy Caucasian individuals from Russia. Each donor gave approximately 9.3 milliliters of peripheral blood, collected into EDTA-treated Vacutainer tubes. PBMCs were isolated by Ficoll-Paque density-gradient centrifugation, with at least 6 million obtained per sample. Trizol reagent was used to extract total RNA from the PBMCs, yielding at least 6 micrograms per sample. For every donor, flow cytometry on a PBMC aliquot measured the percentage of naive CD45RAhigh/CD27high T cells. Results and caveats for the whole study, not just this receptor: The CMV infection status of donors was not known, potentially confounding age-related changes in expanded clonotypes. Because profiling used bulk unsorted PBMCs, naive and antigen-experienced compartments could not be compared conclusively. A strong correlation was found between observed TCR beta diversity and the percentage of naive T cells measured by flow cytometry. Compared with the aged group, the long-lived group had more naive CD4+ T cells, fewer expanded clones and increased TCR diversity, a pattern suggesting age selection. Estimates of total diversity based on one million sequenced T cells were regarded as lower bounds and as underestimates. As age increased, observed TCR beta diversity per million T cells dropped in a roughly linear way, and a significant reduction was already evident by age about 40.

From its cysteine to its phenylalanine, the CDR3 spans 16 amino acids. Only the CDR3 DNA stays, 48 bases, in frame from base 1. Trimming costs V 0 bases and J 3 bases, and their ends lie 14 bases apart. Taken from the germline V gene, the CDR1 and CDR2 loops are SGHRS and YFSETQ. The chain is made from TRBV5-1 and TRBJ2-3; confidence is insufficient to name the D gene. The specimen sequenced was blood. The TCR was taken from a man between 60 and 70 years old in good health. The CDR3: CASSLAVRFSTDTQYF. The sequence in DNA is TGCGCCAGCAGCTTGGCGGTAAGGTTTTCGACAGATACGCAGTATTTT.